The 27 T cell receptor beta chains below all came from one sample that was sequenced in a study of T cell responses to AZD1222 COVID-19 vaccine. Assay used: immunoSEQ multiplex PCR; TCRdb lists only in-frame clones, some missing. The sample carries 70,000 to 90,000 clones, around 86% recorded once. The input for sequencing was peripheral blood, taken on day 0 of AZD1222 vaccination. The receptors originated from an adult in good health.

V usage is TRBV28 and J usage is TRBJ1-4, with D unclear. This CDR3 comprises 13 residues. CDR1 MDHEN and CDR2 SYDVKM come from the germline V gene. V lost 6 bases to trimming and J lost 8 bases, with 13 bases between them. CDR3 nucleotides: TGTGCCAGCAGGTTCGGATTCTGGGAAAAACTGTTTTTT. This gives the protein CASRFGFWEKLFF. Based on the CDR3 plus reference TRBV28 and TRBJ1-4, the full variable domain is DVKVTQSSRYLVKRTGEKVFLECVQDMDHENMFWYRQDPGLGLRLIYFSYDVKMKEKGDIPEGYSVSREKKERFSLILESASTNQTSMYLCASRFGFWEKLFFGSGTQLSVL.

V usage is TRBV7-3 and J usage is TRBJ1-6, with D maybe TRBD1 (5 bases). Germline values: CDR1 SGHTA, CDR2 FQGTGA. V shed 1 base and J shed 9 bases, with 16 bases lying between them. CDR3 length equals 16 residues. The DNA for the CDR3 is TGTGCCAGCAGCTTAAGGGGTAGGGGCATCGGTTCACCCCTCCACTTT. Its protein is CASSLRGRGIGSPLHF.

V and J are TRBV19 and TRBJ1-5, with TRBD1 as a possible D gene (6 bases). The CDR3 is made up of 15 amino acids. Germline V gene lookup returns CDR1 LNHDA and CDR2 SQIVND (reference sequence). Trimming stripped 7 bases from V and 0 bases from J, with 13 bases between. Here the CDR3 DNA reads TGTGCCAGTACCGATACAGGGTATAGCAATCAGCCCCAGCATTTT. It specifies CASTDTGYSNQPQHF. The whole variable domain, remainder taken from reference TRBV19 and TRBJ1-5, is DGGITQSPKYLFRKEGQNVTLSCEQNLNHDAMYWYRQDPGQGLRLIYYSQIVNDFQKGDIAEGYSVSREKKESFPLTVTSAQKNPTAFYLCASTDTGYSNQPQHFGDGTRLSIL.

This chain links TRBV15 with TRBJ1-3; possible D gene TRBD1, 6 bases. This CDR3 has 17 amino acids. The germline V gene encodes CDR1 LNHNV and CDR2 YYDKDF (reference sequence). V lost 0 bases to trimming and J lost 2 bases, with 14 bases between them. CDR3: CATSRDSGGPAGNTIYF. The CDR3 nucleotides read TGTGCCACCAGCAGAGATAGTGGGGGGCCGGCTGGAAACACCATATATTTT.

As DNA, the CDR3 is TGTGCCAGCAGCCCCATGGGGGCTGGTGCTGAAGCTTTCTTT. It codes for CASSPMGAGAEAFF. The V and J genes are TRBV7-9 and TRBJ1-1, with D possibly TRBD1 on 6 matching bases. Germline V gene lookup returns CDR1 SEHNR and CDR2 FQNEAQ (reference sequence). The length of the CDR3 is 14 residues. Between the trimmed V and J ends, which lost 5 bases and 6 bases, there was a span of 16 bases.

The chain employs TRBV18 and TRBJ1-5; TRBD1 might be the D (5 bases). V lost 8 bases, J lost 3 bases, and 23 bases lay in between. CDR3 length: 17 amino acids. Germline V gives CDR1 KGHSH, CDR2 LQKENI. The CDR3 loop reads CASTSITGPGTNQPQHF. In DNA, the CDR3 is TGTGCCAGCACAAGCATAACAGGTCCCGGGACCAATCAGCCCCAGCATTTT.

The chain is built from TRBV19 and TRBJ2-1; tentatively, D is TRBD2 (6 bases). V gave up 3 bases and J gave up 0 bases, with 15 bases separating them. Germline CDR1 is LNHDA and CDR2 is SQIVND (reference sequence). The CDR3 covers 17 residues. This CDR3 is CASSMGRSGLSYNEQFF. The CDR3, as DNA: TGTGCCAGTAGTATGGGAAGGAGCGGGCTCTCCTACAATGAGCAGTTCTTC.

The V gene is TRBV27, the J gene TRBJ2-2, with D possibly TRBD2 on 6 matching bases. The CDR3 loop spans 15 amino acids. Deletions cut 2 bases from V and 8 bases from J, with 15 bases between. Germline loops: CDR1 MNHEY, CDR2 SMNVEV (reference sequence). The CDR3 reads CASSLGGFGGGELFF. The CDR3 nucleotides are TGTGCCAGCAGTTTAGGCGGTTTCGGGGGAGGGGAGCTGTTTTTT.

The rearrangement joins TRBV28 to TRBJ1-4; D call uncertain. Per germline, CDR1 MDHEN and CDR2 SYDVKM. This CDR3 is built from 13 residues. V gave up 3 bases and J gave up 5 bases, with 7 bases separating them. In DNA, the CDR3 is TGTGCCAGCAGTTTTTGGGCCAATGAAAAACTGTTTTTT. Protein sequence: CASSFWANEKLFF.

The J gene is TRBJ2-1, the V gene TRBV6-4; possibly TRBD2 for D (6 bases). CDR3 length: 14 amino acids. Germline CDR1 MRHNA, CDR2 SNTAGT. With 6 bases removed from V and 9 bases from J, the gap between germline ends came to 18 bases. CDR3 nucleotides: TGTGCCAGCAGCCCGGGGGATGCCAGCGGTGAGCAGTTCTTC. This codes for CASSPGDASGEQFF.

This clone was seen more than once but under ten times. Here the CDR3 reads CASRFYFLTGELFF. Here the CDR3 DNA reads TGTGCCAGCCGCTTTTATTTTTTAACCGGGGAGCTGTTTTTT. J is TRBJ2-2 and V is TRBV2; D is uncertain. The V end was cut by 8 bases, the J end by 5 bases, with 15 bases between. The germline V gene encodes CDR1 SNHLY and CDR2 FYNNEI. The CDR3 has 14 amino acids.

This clone has only a few counts. The V gene is TRBV11-2, the J gene TRBJ2-1; D unclear. V dropped 3 bases and J dropped 2 bases, with 11 bases sitting between them. Germline values: CDR1 SGHAT, CDR2 FQNNGV. CDR3 length: 15 amino acids. The chain's CDR3 is CASSFGPAAYNEQFF. In nucleotides, the CDR3 is TGTGCCAGCAGCTTCGGGCCAGCCGCCTACAATGAGCAGTTCTTC.

This sequence joins TRBV3-1 (or the pseudogene TRBV3-2) and TRBJ1-3; no clear D gene. The CDR3 has 16 residues. V was clipped by 4 bases and J by 0 bases, with 13 bases between them. Per the germline V gene, CDR1 is LGHDT and CDR2 is YNNKEL (reference sequence). The CDR3 sequence is CASSPLGRVSGNTIYF. In nucleotides, the CDR3 is TGTGCCAGCAGCCCCCTTGGGAGAGTCTCTGGAAACACCATATATTTT.

The rearrangement joins TRBV9 to TRBJ1-3; D uncertain. V was cut by 3 bases and J by 1 base, with 14 bases left in between. Germline lookup yields CDR1 SGDLS and CDR2 YYNGEE. The CDR3 runs 16 residues. The CDR3 region is CASSGSARVSGNTIYF. The CDR3, as DNA: TGTGCCAGCAGCGGAAGTGCGAGGGTTTCTGGAAACACCATATATTTT.

The gene calls are TRBV6-5 and TRBJ2-7, with D perhaps TRBD1 (6 bases). From germline, CDR1 is MNHEY and CDR2 SVGAGI. The CDR3 has 13 residues. Trimming removed 5 bases at V and 3 bases at J, with 11 bases between. The CDR3 here is CASSTGTHYEQYF. In DNA form, the CDR3 reads TGTGCCAGCAGTACTGGGACACACTACGAGCAGTACTTC.

The chain is built from TRBV7-9 and TRBJ2-7; 14 positions agree with TRBD2. V shed 2 bases and J 6 bases; nucleotides not matched to a gene: 12. From germline, CDR1 is SEHNR and CDR2 FQNEAQ (reference sequence). The CDR3 spans 18 residues. The CDR3 loop reads CASSLTTSGTSGRGEQYF. Here the CDR3 DNA reads TGTGCCAGCAGCTTAACGACCTCCGGGACTAGCGGGAGAGGCGAGCAGTACTTC.

In its sample, this clone was seen once. The rearrangement joins TRBV5-6 to TRBJ2-1; 10 nucleotides line up with TRBD2. This CDR3 has 15 residues. J gave up 10 bases and V 3 bases, and 10 bases lay outside the gene matches. CDR1 SGHDT and CDR2 YYEEEE come from the germline V gene. CDR3 nucleotide sequence: TGTGCCAGCAGCTCTCCTAGCGGGAGTGTAAGGGAGCAGTTCTTC. This encodes CASSSPSGSVREQFF.

In its sample, this clone was seen once. This chain connects TRBV28 to TRBJ1-1; D is ambiguous. CDR1 is MDHEN, CDR2 SYDVKM, per germline. This CDR3 has 13 residues. Trimming left V 3 bases short and J 2 bases short, with 7 bases between. DNA of the CDR3: TGTGCCAGCAGTTTCAGAATCAACACTGAAGCTTTCTTT. This encodes CASSFRINTEAFF.

The V gene is TRBV7-9, the J gene TRBJ2-1; D call uncertain. V was pared by 3 bases and J by 4 bases, with 10 bases between. The CDR3 loop spans 14 amino acids. Germline V CDR1 and CDR2: SEHNR, FQNEAQ (reference sequence). The CDR3 here is CASSFNDPYNEQFF. In DNA, the CDR3 is TGTGCCAGCAGCTTCAACGACCCATACAATGAGCAGTTCTTC.

This clone has only one observation. V and J are TRBV30 and TRBJ1-4; D gene unclear. The V gene's germline CDR1 is GTSNPN and CDR2 SVGIG (reference sequence). This CDR3 is 15 amino acids long. Trimming left V 2 bases short and J 4 bases short, with 14 bases between. The CDR3 nucleotides read TGTGCCTGGAGTATCCGACGGAGCATTAATGAAAAACTGTTTTTT. Its translation: CAWSIRRSINEKLFF. The entire variable domain, with the rest obtained from reference TRBV30 and TRBJ1-4, is as follows: SQTIHQWPATLVQPVGSPLSLECTVEGTSNPNLYWYRQAAGRGLQLLFYSVGIGQISSEVPQNLSASRPQDRQFILSSKKLLLSDSGFYLCAWSIRRSINEKLFFGSGTQLSVL.

The CDR3 loop reads CASSQVGVYNEQFF. The CDR3, as DNA: TGCGCCAGCAGCCAAGTCGGGGTATACAATGAGCAGTTCTTC. The chain is built from TRBV4-1 and TRBJ2-1; tentative D call: TRBD2 (5 bases). V dropped 1 base and J dropped 4 bases, with 8 bases sitting between them. The CDR3 has 14 amino acids. Germline CDR1 reads MGHRA; CDR2 reads YSYEKL.

J is TRBJ1-2 and V is TRBV5-1; tentative D call: TRBD1 (5 bases). This CDR3 spans 15 amino acids. The germline V gene encodes CDR1 SGHRS and CDR2 YFSETQ. The V end was cut by 0 bases, the J end by 2 bases, with 11 bases between. The DNA of the CDR3 is TGCGCCAGCAGCTTGGTGGGGGACCCAAACTATGGCTACACCTTC. It specifies CASSLVGDPNYGYTF.

This sequence joins TRBV6-5 and TRBJ1-5, with TRBD1 identical over 9 bases. Germline CDR1 reads MNHEY; CDR2 reads SVGAGI. The CDR3 is 14 residues long. V was pared by 5 bases and J by 5 bases, with 4 bases of the junction left unmatched. CDR3 DNA sequence: TGTGCCAGCAGTACAGGGGGCGCGGATCAGCCCCAGCATTTT. Translating it yields CASSTGGADQPQHF.

The chain uses TRBV3-1 (or the pseudogene TRBV3-2) and TRBJ1-4; possibly TRBD1 for D (6 bases). Trimming took off 4 bases at V and 11 bases at J, with 11 bases between the two ends. This CDR3 contains 12 residues. Germline V CDR1 and CDR2: LGHDT, YNNKEL (reference sequence). DNA of the CDR3: TGTGCCAGCAGCCCCCTAGGGGGGAAACTGTTTTTT. As protein: CASSPLGGKLFF.

The chain employs TRBV30 and TRBJ1-4; no firm D call. This CDR3 is 13 amino acids long. Germline CDR1 and CDR2: GTSNPN and SVGIG (reference sequence). V shed 7 bases and J shed 4 bases, with 13 bases lying between them. The CDR3 bases are TGTGCCTTTGTCAGGTCCGGTAATGAAAAACTGTTTTTT. It encodes CAFVRSGNEKLFF.

The V gene is TRBV7-3, the J gene TRBJ2-3, with TRBD2 as a possible D gene (6 bases). From germline, CDR1 is SGHTA and CDR2 FQGTGA. V was clipped by 7 bases and J by 4 bases, with 12 bases between them. This CDR3 comprises 13 residues. The CDR3 loop reads CASKAGSPDTQYF. The CDR3 nucleotides are TGTGCCAGCAAGGCGGGGTCCCCAGATACGCAGTATTTT.

The chain is built from TRBV12-3 or TRBV12-4 and TRBJ1-1; possible D gene TRBD1, 5 bases. The CDR3 spans 13 residues. With 5 bases removed from V and 1 base from J, the gap between germline ends came to 8 bases. In DNA form, the CDR3 reads TGTGCCAGCAGTATGACAGCGAACACTGAAGCTTTCTTT. It yields the protein CASSMTANTEAFF.